This record covers a single T cell receptor beta chain. Its target is unknown. This sample is part of a study of radiotherapy plus CTLA-4 blockade in lung cancer. Chemo-refractory metastatic non-small-cell lung cancer patients underwent focal radiation alongside CTLA-4 blockade with ipilimumab. Study outcomes and limitations: How blood T cell clones changed early, along with interferon-beta, reportedly forecast response best. Radiotherapy was combined with ipilimumab, and tumor-derived TCR clones then expanded in blood.

The table came from immunoSEQ multiplex PCR; TCRdb's copy has only in-frame clones and leaves some out. Of about 70,000 clones listed, around 77% are singletons. The origin of this receptor is a human donor with non-small cell lung cancer whose response to radiotherapy plus ipilimumab could not be evaluated. Some clones in this sample may be carry-over from other donors' samples. The sequences come from peripheral blood, collected from a patient treated with radiotherapy plus ipilimumab.

This chain's CDR3 is CASNARTQSTEAFF. The CDR3 DNA reads as TGTGCCAGCAATGCCCGGACACAAAGCACTGAAGCTTTCTTT. The chain employs TRBV2 and TRBJ1-1, with D possibly being TRBD1 (5 bases). The V end was cut by 7 bases, the J end by 4 bases, with 16 bases between. Looked up from germline, CDR1 is SNHLY and CDR2 is FYNNEI. The CDR3 sequence is 14 residues long.